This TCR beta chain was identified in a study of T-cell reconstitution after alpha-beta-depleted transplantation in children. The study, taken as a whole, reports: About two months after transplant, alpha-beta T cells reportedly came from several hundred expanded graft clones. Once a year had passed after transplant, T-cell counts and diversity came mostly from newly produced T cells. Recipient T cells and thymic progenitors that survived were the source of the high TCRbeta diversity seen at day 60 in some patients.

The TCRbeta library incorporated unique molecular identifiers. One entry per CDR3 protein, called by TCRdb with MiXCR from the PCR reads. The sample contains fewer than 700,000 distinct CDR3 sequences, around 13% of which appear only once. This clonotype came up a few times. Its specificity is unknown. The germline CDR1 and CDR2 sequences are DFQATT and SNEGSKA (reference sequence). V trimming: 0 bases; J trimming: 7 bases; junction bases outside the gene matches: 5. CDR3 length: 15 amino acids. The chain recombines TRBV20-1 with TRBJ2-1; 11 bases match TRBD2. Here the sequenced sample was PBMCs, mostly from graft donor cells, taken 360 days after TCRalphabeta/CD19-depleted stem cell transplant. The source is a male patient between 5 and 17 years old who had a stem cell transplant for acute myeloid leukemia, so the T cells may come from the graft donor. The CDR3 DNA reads TGCAGTGCTAGAGATTCGACTAGCGGGGTGAATGAGCAGTTCTTC. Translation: CSARDSTSGVNEQFF.